These 22 T cell receptor beta chains came from one sample sequenced in a study of CD8+ T cells in alopecia areata. Isolated RNA was reverse transcribed into cDNA used as the sequencing template. Produced via immunoSEQ multiplex PCR; TCRdb's table is partial and in-frame only. The sample includes 150,000 to 160,000 clones, less than 65% of them seen just once. The sample was CD8+ T cells sorted from blood, taken at week 0. The receptors originated from a human donor with alopecia areata.

The chain joins TRBV5-6 to TRBJ1-5; 8 nucleotides line up with TRBD1. Per the germline V gene, CDR1 is SGHDT and CDR2 is YYEEEE. The CDR3 is made up of 14 amino acids. Germline trimming cut 5 bases from V and 4 bases from J; bases unmatched to any gene: 5. The CDR3 sequence is CASSTGTGNQPQHF. The CDR3 coding sequence is TGTGCCAGCAGTACCGGGACAGGAAATCAGCCCCAGCATTTT.

V gene TRBV29-1 combines with J gene TRBJ2-2; D gene unclear. Germline CDR1 and CDR2: SQVTM and ANQGSEA. The CDR3 length is 12 residues. The ends were cut back, 3 bases at V and 8 bases at J, with 10 bases in the middle. The chain's CDR3 is CSVDLRKGELFF. CDR3 nucleotides: TGCAGCGTTGATTTGAGGAAAGGGGAGCTGTTTTTT.

The V gene is TRBV6-5, the J gene TRBJ2-5, with D maybe TRBD1 (6 bases). The CDR3 spans 13 residues. Trimming cost V 11 bases and J 4 bases, with 17 bases left between them. Germline-derived CDR1 and CDR2 are MNHEY and SVGAGI. This CDR3 reads CAGGRPPRETQYF. The CDR3 nucleotides are TGTGCCGGGGGCAGGCCGCCTCGAGAGACCCAGTACTTC.

This clone was counted a few times. The CDR3 reads CASSYRAREGYTF. The CDR3 region has the DNA TGTGCCAGCAGTTACCGGGCACGAGAAGGCTACACCTTC. V gene TRBV6-5 combines with J gene TRBJ1-2; no definite D call. Per germline, CDR1 MNHEY and CDR2 SVGAGI. The CDR3 is 13 amino acids. Deletions cut 2 bases from V and 8 bases from J, with 12 bases between.

This clone was seen at least ten times. J is TRBJ2-7 and V is TRBV5-6, with D possibly TRBD1 on 5 matching bases. Germline loops: CDR1 SGHDT, CDR2 YYEEEE. V lost 2 bases, J lost 2 bases, and 5 bases lay in between. The CDR3 covers 12 residues. The CDR3 sequence: CASSLGAYEQYF. As DNA, the CDR3 is TGTGCCAGCAGCTTAGGGGCCTACGAGCAGTACTTC.

The chain employs TRBV10-3 and TRBJ2-2; D is possibly TRBD1 (5 bases). CDR1 ENHRY and CDR2 SYGVKD come from the germline V gene. This CDR3 comprises 14 residues. The ends were cut back, 4 bases at V and 0 bases at J, with 6 bases in the middle. The CDR3 is CAISGGTNTGELFF. In nucleotides, the CDR3 is TGTGCCATCAGTGGGGGCACGAACACCGGGGAGCTGTTTTTT.

The rearrangement joins TRBV5-1 to TRBJ2-2; 7 bases fit TRBD2. V lost 0 bases, J lost 1 base, and 9 bases stayed unmatched. The CDR3 runs 18 residues. The germline V gene encodes CDR1 SGHRS and CDR2 YFSETQ. The chain's CDR3 is CASSLAAAGELNTGELFF. The CDR3 DNA reads TGCGCCAGCAGCTTGGCGGCGGCGGGGGAGCTGAACACCGGGGAGCTGTTTTTT.

This chain joins TRBV29-1 and TRBJ1-2; D might be TRBD1 (5 bases). With 7 bases removed from V and 10 bases from J, the gap between germline ends came to 10 bases. The CDR3 runs 9 residues. CDR1 and CDR2 (germline): SQVTM, ANQGSEA. CDR3: CSAAGDYTF. The CDR3 DNA sequence: TGCAGCGCCGCGGGGGACTACACCTTC.

This clone was detected a few times. This rearrangement joins TRBV25-1 to TRBJ2-1; 7 bases agree with TRBD2. This CDR3 region has 16 residues. The V segment lost 3 bases and the J segment 0 bases; nucleotides outside the gene matches: 5. The V gene's germline CDR1 is MGHDK and CDR2 SYGVNS. CDR3 DNA: TGTGCCAGCAGTGACCAGCGGGGAAGCTCCTACAATGAGCAGTTCTTC. The encoded protein is CASSDQRGSSYNEQFF.

This clone was detected only a few times. This chain connects TRBV6-5 to TRBJ2-6; a possible D gene is TRBD1 (6 bases). V was pared by 7 bases and J by 2 bases, with 12 bases between. Germline V gene sequence: CDR1 MNHEY, CDR2 SVGAGI. CDR3 length: 15 residues. Here the CDR3 reads CASTLTGTGANVLTF. CDR3 nucleotides: TGTGCCAGCACTTTAACAGGGACTGGGGCCAACGTCCTGACTTTC.

V and J are TRBV30 and TRBJ1-5; D gene uncertain. This CDR3 region has 13 residues. Germline V gene lookup returns CDR1 GTSNPN and CDR2 SVGIG (reference sequence). V was clipped by 2 bases and J by 7 bases, with 12 bases between them. As DNA, the CDR3 is TGTGCCTGGAGTAAAGTGGGTGAACAGCCCCAGCATTTT. This translates into CAWSKVGEQPQHF. Filled out from reference TRBV30 and TRBJ1-5, the complete variable domain reads SQTIHQWPATLVQPVGSPLSLECTVEGTSNPNLYWYRQAAGRGLQLLFYSVGIGQISSEVPQNLSASRPQDRQFILSSKKLLLSDSGFYLCAWSKVGEQPQHFGDGTRLSIL.

The chain uses TRBV6-6 and TRBJ2-1; possibly TRBD1 for D (5 bases). V was pared by 8 bases and J by 7 bases, with 9 bases between. The length of the CDR3 is 11 residues. Germline V CDR1 and CDR2: MNHNY, SVGAGI (reference sequence). The CDR3, as DNA: TGTGCCAGCCACGACAGTAATGAGCAGTTCTTC. Its protein product is CASHDSNEQFF.

The chain links TRBV6-5 to TRBJ2-1; 7 bases are a match to TRBD1. Germline lookup yields CDR1 MNHEY and CDR2 SVGAGI. This CDR3 has 14 amino acids. The junction had 10 bases not matched to a gene; V was cut back by 6 bases and J by 8 bases. The CDR3 loop reads CASSVTGKLYEQFF. The CDR3 nucleotides are TGTGCCAGCAGCGTGACAGGGAAGCTATATGAGCAGTTCTTC.

This chain connects TRBV4-3 to TRBJ2-1; D perhaps matches TRBD2 (5 bases). Trimming took 1 base from V and 0 from J, leaving 10 bases between them. The length of the CDR3 is 16 residues. Germline CDR1 is LGHNA and CDR2 is YSLEER. In nucleotides, the CDR3 is TGCGCCAGCAGCCAAGGTAGAGGGAACTCCTACAATGAGCAGTTCTTC. Encoded protein: CASSQGRGNSYNEQFF.

The CDR3, as DNA: TGCGCCAGCAGCCTAACTAGCGGGGGGGCCCCTGAGCAGTTCTTC. This translates into CASSLTSGGAPEQFF. The chain combines TRBV4-1 with TRBJ2-1; 13 bases fit TRBD2. CDR1 is MGHRA and CDR2 is YSYEKL in the germline V gene. V lost 4 bases to trimming and J lost 9 bases; unmatched junction nucleotides: 6. The length of the CDR3 is 15 residues.

The chain links TRBV5-6 to TRBJ2-7, with 8 nucleotides matching TRBD1. The V gene's germline CDR1 is SGHDT and CDR2 YYEEEE. V lost 3 bases and J lost 0; bases outside the gene matches: 8. This CDR3 region has 16 residues. The CDR3 coding sequence is TGTGCCAGCAGCTCGTCCCCTGACAGGGGCTCCTACGAGCAGTACTTC. Its translation is CASSSSPDRGSYEQYF.

Points on this clone: The same CDR3 arises from other DNA sequences in this sample as well. The chain joins TRBV30 to TRBJ2-1; TRBD2 matches at 8 bases. The V gene end was trimmed by 1 base and the J gene end by 7 bases; junction bases not matched to a gene: 3. There are 13 residues in the CDR3. Germline V gives CDR1 GTSNPN, CDR2 SVGIG (reference sequence). CDR3 in amino acids: CAWSAGTRNEQFF. CDR3 nucleotides: TGTGCCTGGAGTGCCGGGACTAGAAATGAGCAGTTCTTC.

V is TRBV29-1 and J is TRBJ2-7; D might be TRBD2 (5 bases). The length of the CDR3 is 14 residues. Between the trimmed V and J ends, which lost 2 bases and 0 bases, there was a span of 11 bases. CDR1 and CDR2 from the germline V gene are SQVTM and ANQGSEA. CDR3 nucleotides: TGCAGCGTTGAACAGGAGGATACCTCCTACGAGCAGTACTTC. It is translated as CSVEQEDTSYEQYF.

This clone came up a few times. The CDR3: CASSQGRETQYF. CDR3 nucleotide sequence: TGTGCCAGCAGCCAAGGAAGAGAGACCCAGTACTTC. V is TRBV11-2 and J is TRBJ2-5, with D hard to call. Germline CDR1 reads SGHAT; CDR2 reads FQNNGV. This CDR3 has 12 amino acids. V was clipped by 5 bases and J by 4 bases, with 8 bases between them.

This clone was seen a handful of times. V and J are TRBV13 and TRBJ2-7, with D hard to call. The CDR3 sequence is 12 residues long. The germline V gene encodes CDR1 PRHDT and CDR2 FYEKMQ (reference sequence). Trimming removed 2 bases at V and 0 bases at J, with 2 bases between. CDR3 protein: CASSLNSYEQYF. CDR3 coding DNA: TGTGCCAGCAGCTTAAACTCCTACGAGCAGTACTTC.

This chain connects TRBV7-9 to TRBJ2-7; no clear D. V was clipped by 4 bases and J by 12 bases, with 16 bases between them. CDR1 SEHNR and CDR2 FQNEAQ come from the germline V gene (reference sequence). This CDR3 region has 12 residues. Here the CDR3 reads CASSSRGRWRYF. As DNA, the CDR3 is TGTGCCAGCAGCTCGAGAGGCCGCTGGCGGTACTTC. The whole variable domain, filled in from reference TRBV7-9 and TRBJ2-7, reads DTGVSQNPRHKITKRGQNVTFRCDPISEHNRLYWYRQTLGQGPEFLTYFQNEAQLEKSRLLSDRFSAERPKGSFSTLEIQRTEQGDSAMYLCASSSRGRWRYFGPGTRLTVT.

The sample holds a few counts of this clone. The chain recombines TRBV7-3 with TRBJ2-1, with 8 positions matching TRBD1. The J segment lost 6 bases and the V segment lost 0 bases, leaving 7 bases of the junction unmatched. Germline CDR1 SGHTA, CDR2 FQGTGA. The CDR3 contains 16 residues. CDR3 bases: TGTGCCAGCAGCTTAACGGCCAGGGGGCATGGCAATGAGCAGTTCTTC. Amino acid sequence: CASSLTARGHGNEQFF. The full variable domain, rest sourced from reference TRBV7-3 and TRBJ2-1, is GAGVSQTPSNKVTEKGKYVELRCDPISGHTALYWYRQSLGQGPEFLIYFQGTGAADDSGLPNDRFFAVRPEGSVSTLKIQRTERGDSAVYLCASSLTARGHGNEQFFGPGTRLTVL.